This T cell receptor beta chain appears in the sequencing data of a study of OX40 agonist ivuxolimab in advanced cancers. Overall study: Patients in the trial were receiving intravenous ivuxolimab every 2 weeks, at doses of 0.01 to 10 mg/kg. Study-wide findings and caveats: At 0.1 to 3.0 mg/kg, clonal expansion of CD4+ and CD8+ blood T cells had occurred by week 6.

Trimming took 4 bases from V and 4 from J, leaving 14 bases between them. CDR3 length: 14 amino acids. Germline CDR1 and CDR2: SGHNT and YYREEE (reference sequence). Exclusion of a patient followed from autoimmune disease history or systemic immunosuppression. Cycle 7 day 1, cycle 4 day 1, and baseline were the timepoints at which blood was sampled. Assay: immunoSEQ multiplex PCR; the TCRdb copy retains only in-frame clones and omits some. The repertoire includes about 79,000 clones, roughly 87% of them detected once, and more than 0.25% sits in the top ten. As for this clone: Its matching antigen is unknown.

The chain carries TRBV5-4 and TRBJ2-5; D could derive from TRBD1 or TRBD2 (5 bases each). The starting material was CD4+ or CD8+ T cells sorted from blood, obtained in a trial of the OX40 agonist ivuxolimab. This receptor was obtained from an adult with an advanced solid tumor such as melanoma, head and neck, liver or kidney cancer. Here the CDR3 DNA reads TGTGCCAGCAGCCGGTCCGGGGCGAGAGAGACCCAGTACTTC. Translation gives CASSRSGARETQYF.